This T cell receptor beta chain was documented in a study of CD4 T cells in relation to SARS-CoV-2 and coronaviruses. Sequencing used immunoSEQ multiplex PCR; TCRdb keeps in-frame clones, though not all of them. The profile shows some 37,000 clones, around 80% of them singletons. As to this clone: Its antigen is still unknown.

This CDR3 is 14 amino acids long. V was cut by 6 bases and J by 4 bases, with 12 bases left in between. Germline CDR1 reads LNHDA; CDR2 reads SQIVND (reference sequence). Sorted naive or memory CD4+ cells met CEF peptides for over 8 days. The study's findings and limits: In around 60% of donors, memory CD4+ clonotypes crossrecognized SARS-CoV-2 and at least one common cold coronavirus spike. No crossreactivity against non-spike viral proteins was tested here.

The specimen was memory CD4+ T cells from PBMCs, cultured in vitro. The origin of this receptor is an adult with COVID-19. V and J are TRBV19 and TRBJ2-2; TRBD1 is a possible D gene (5 bases). In DNA, the CDR3 is TGTGCCAGTAGGCTGGGGCAAGGCACCGGGGAGCTGTTTTTT. The encoded protein is CASRLGQGTGELFF.